The 27 T cell receptor beta chains reported below all come from one sample, sequenced in a study of T cell responses to AZD1222 COVID-19 vaccine. Clones were read by immunoSEQ multiplex PCR, and TCRdb kept only the in-frame ones, dropping some. The table lists 65,000 to 70,000 clones, 75% to 90% of them singletons. The source was peripheral blood, collected 28 days after the second AZD1222 dose. These receptors originate from an adult who received the AZD1222 COVID-19 vaccine.

In this sample, this clone turned up once. The chain carries TRBV5-1 and TRBJ1-1; no clear D. The CDR3 has 13 residues. Between the trimmed V and J ends, which lost 0 bases and 5 bases, there was a span of 8 bases. Germline V CDR1 and CDR2: SGHRS, YFSETQ. This CDR3 reads CASSLGGRTEAFF. Here the CDR3 DNA reads TGCGCCAGCAGCTTGGGAGGGAGGACTGAAGCTTTCTTT. The variable domain in full, with the rest retrieved from reference TRBV5-1 and TRBJ1-1, is KAGVTQTPRYLIKTRGQQVTLSCSPISGHRSVSWYQQTPGQGLQFLFEYFSETQRNKGNFPGRFSGRQFSNSRSEMNVSTLELGDSALYLCASSLGGRTEAFFGQGTRLTVV.

This clone is deemed medium-sized (0.01 to 0.1%). The rearrangement links TRBV5-6 to TRBJ2-1; 11 bases fit TRBD2. This CDR3 region has 17 residues. The V segment lost 0 bases and the J segment 5 bases; nucleotides outside the gene matches: 7. From germline, CDR1 is SGHDT and CDR2 YYEEEE. CDR3 sequence: CASSLVLAGGPDNEQFF. The CDR3 DNA reads as TGTGCCAGCAGCTTGGTTCTAGCGGGAGGCCCTGACAATGAGCAGTTCTTC.

The V gene is TRBV4-2, the J gene TRBJ2-7, with 7 bases that match TRBD1. This CDR3 is built from 16 residues. Germline values: CDR1 LGHNA, CDR2 YNFKEQ. The V gene end was trimmed by 1 base and the J gene end by 3 bases; junction bases not matched to a gene: 9. In nucleotides, the CDR3 is TGTGCCAGCAGCCAAGTAAGCGCAGGGGGAAACTACGAGCAGTACTTC. Encoded protein: CASSQVSAGGNYEQYF.

This chain uses TRBV11-3 with TRBJ1-6, with D possibly TRBD1 on 5 matching bases. V lost 5 bases and J 6 bases, leaving 14 bases between the germline ends. The CDR3 totals 15 residues. Germline loops: CDR1 SGHNT, CDR2 YENEEA. CDR3: CASSPVGTGNSPLHF. The CDR3, as DNA: TGTGCCAGCAGCCCCGTCGGGACGGGTAATTCACCCCTCCACTTT.

The genes are TRBV6-5 and TRBJ2-7; the D call may be TRBD1 or TRBD2 (5 bases each). Germline V lookup: CDR1 MNHEY, CDR2 SVGAGI. V was cut by 6 bases and J by 1 base, with 13 bases left in between. The CDR3 totals 14 residues. The CDR3 region has the DNA TGTGCCAGCAGGGGGAGAGGGGTGTCCTACGAGCAGTACTTC. Translating gives CASRGRGVSYEQYF.

J is TRBJ1-2 and V is TRBV6-4; 9 positions match TRBD1. V lost 6 bases and J lost 6; bases outside the gene matches: 8. The CDR3 runs 14 residues. Germline loops: CDR1 MRHNA, CDR2 SNTAGT. The CDR3 reads CASRPGTGLHGYTF. In DNA, the CDR3 is TGTGCCAGCAGACCCGGGACAGGGCTTCATGGCTACACCTTC.

The chain links TRBV18 to TRBJ1-2; D gene ambiguous. This CDR3 is 17 amino acids long. V lost 2 bases, J lost 0 bases, and 16 bases lay in between. Germline V gives CDR1 KGHSH, CDR2 LQKENI. The CDR3 DNA reads TGTGCCAGCTCACCAAATTTCGTCCAAGGAGCTAACTATGGCTACACCTTC. Its translation: CASSPNFVQGANYGYTF.

The rearrangement joins TRBV19 to TRBJ1-2; 7 bases are shared with TRBD1. The CDR3 runs to 15 residues. V shed 3 bases, J shed 2 bases, and the junction held 6 bases outside the gene matches. CDR1 is LNHDA, CDR2 SQIVND, per germline (reference sequence). The CDR3 is CASSMVGQANYGYTF. The CDR3 DNA is TGTGCCAGTAGTATGGTAGGACAGGCGAACTATGGCTACACCTTC.

The rearrangement joins TRBV9 to TRBJ2-2; D gene unclear. The germline V gene has CDR1 SGDLS and CDR2 YYNGEE. CDR3 length equals 15 residues. Deletions cut 1 base from V and 0 bases from J, with 7 bases between. The CDR3 loop is CASSVYPANTGELFF. CDR3 nucleotides: TGTGCCAGCAGCGTATACCCCGCGAACACCGGGGAGCTGTTTTTT.

The V gene is TRBV20-1, the J gene TRBJ2-7; 8 bases map to TRBD2. This CDR3 has 14 amino acids. Germline values: CDR1 DFQATT, CDR2 SNEGSKA (reference sequence). The V and J ends lost 3 bases and 5 bases, in that order; junction bases with no gene match: 9. CDR3 residues: CSASTRRGVHEQYF. The CDR3 bases are TGCAGTGCTAGTACTAGGCGGGGGGTCCACGAGCAGTACTTC.

V is TRBV30 and J is TRBJ2-1; the D gene is possibly TRBD1 (5 bases). Germline assignment: CDR1 GTSNPN and CDR2 SVGIG (reference sequence). V shed 1 base and J shed 8 bases, with 15 bases lying between them. This CDR3 spans 14 amino acids. Here the CDR3 DNA reads TGTGCCTGGAGTGCTAGATTAAGGGGCCATGAGCAGTTCTTC. This sequence encodes CAWSARLRGHEQFF.

This clone was detected once. The genes are TRBV15 and TRBJ2-5, with D tentatively TRBD2 (6 bases). Looked up from germline, CDR1 is LNHNV and CDR2 is YYDKDF (reference sequence). V lost 6 bases, J lost 1 base, and 21 bases lay in between. The CDR3 length is 17 residues. CDR3 nucleotides: TGTGCCACCAGGGCGACTGGGGTGGGGGGATTCCAAGAGACCCAGTACTTC. The encoded protein is CATRATGVGGFQETQYF.

J is TRBJ2-2 and V is TRBV10-1, with D maybe TRBD1 (5 bases). Germline loops: CDR1 WNHNN, CDR2 SYGVQD (reference sequence). Trimming left V 2 bases short and J 4 bases short, with 8 bases between. There are 14 residues in the CDR3. CDR3 in DNA: TGCGCCAGCAGTGAGGGGCAGGGCACCGGGGAGCTGTTTTTT. Translated, it gives CASSEGQGTGELFF.

There are a few counts of this clone. The V call is TRBV12-5, the J call TRBJ1-2; tentatively, D is TRBD1 (5 bases). With 1 base removed from V and 4 bases from J, the gap between germline ends came to 10 bases. This CDR3 is 14 amino acids long. Germline assignment: CDR1 LGHNT and CDR2 FRNRAP. CDR3 in DNA: TGTGCTAGTGGTTTGGGACAGCAATCCTATGGCTACACCTTC. It encodes CASGLGQQSYGYTF.

This chain links TRBV12-3 or TRBV12-4 with TRBJ2-7, with 7 bases matching TRBD1. Losses at the gene ends were 6 bases for V and 1 base for J; bases not matched to a gene: 3. The CDR3 length is 13 residues. This CDR3 reads CASSVQGSYEQYF. The CDR3 bases are TGTGCCAGCAGCGTACAGGGGTCCTACGAGCAGTACTTC.

The genes are TRBV5-6 and TRBJ2-1, with no clear D. The CDR3 has 14 residues. Germline V gene lookup returns CDR1 SGHDT and CDR2 YYEEEE. V lost 4 bases and J 5 bases, leaving 13 bases between the germline ends. The CDR3 loop is CASSLVGIHNEQFF. The CDR3 region has the DNA TGTGCCAGCAGCCTCGTTGGAATCCACAATGAGCAGTTCTTC.

This chain connects TRBV5-1 to TRBJ1-4; D is unclear. The CDR3 totals 13 residues. From germline, CDR1 is SGHRS and CDR2 YFSETQ. V was pared by 0 bases and J by 7 bases, with 7 bases between. This CDR3 reads CASSLDLFEKLFF. Here the CDR3 DNA reads TGCGCCAGCAGCTTGGACTTGTTTGAAAAACTGTTTTTT. Based on the CDR3 plus reference TRBV5-1 and TRBJ1-4, the full variable domain is KAGVTQTPRYLIKTRGQQVTLSCSPISGHRSVSWYQQTPGQGLQFLFEYFSETQRNKGNFPGRFSGRQFSNSRSEMNVSTLELGDSALYLCASSLDLFEKLFFGSGTQLSVL.

V usage is TRBV19 and J usage is TRBJ2-7; D is undetermined. The V end lost 10 bases, the J end lost 3 bases, and 10 bases lay between the germline ends. CDR3 length: 11 amino acids. Looked up from germline, CDR1 is LNHDA and CDR2 is SQIVND (reference sequence). The CDR3 DNA follows: TGTGCCACCAGGCGAGGCTACGAGCAGTACTTC. Translated: CATRRGYEQYF.

The chain links TRBV15 to TRBJ1-1; D is undetermined. The ends were cut back, 3 bases at V and 4 bases at J, with 12 bases in the middle. Per germline, CDR1 LNHNV and CDR2 YYDKDF (reference sequence). This CDR3 spans 14 amino acids. The CDR3 spells CATSRFSLATEAFF. The CDR3 DNA reads TGTGCCACCAGCAGGTTTTCCCTTGCCACTGAAGCTTTCTTT.

This clone showed up just once. The chain uses TRBV24-1 and TRBJ2-3, with D perhaps TRBD1 (5 bases). The CDR3 runs to 14 residues. Trimming took off 3 bases at V and 4 bases at J, with 10 bases between the two ends. Per the germline V gene, CDR1 is KGHDR and CDR2 is SFDVKD. For the CDR3, the DNA is TGTGCCACCAGTGATCTCGGACATCCAGATACGCAGTATTTT. Translating gives CATSDLGHPDTQYF.

The V call is TRBV19, the J call TRBJ2-3; 8 bases match TRBD1. The CDR3 extends over 18 amino acids. Germline V gene data show CDR1 as LNHDA and CDR2 as SQIVND (reference sequence). V was clipped by 3 bases and J by 4 bases; unmatched bases: 15. The CDR3 coding sequence is TGTGCCAGTAGTATTTCAGGGGCAGGCAGGGGACAGGCAGATACGCAGTATTTT. Translation: CASSISGAGRGQADTQYF.

This clone came up a few times. This chain joins TRBV27 and TRBJ1-6, with 7 bases identical to TRBD1. V lost 6 bases to trimming and J lost 6 bases; unmatched junction nucleotides: 5. Germline V lookup: CDR1 MNHEY, CDR2 SMNVEV (reference sequence). The CDR3 consists of 14 residues. The CDR3 reads CASSLGQVNSPLHF. In nucleotides, the CDR3 is TGTGCCAGCAGCCTCGGACAGGTTAATTCACCCCTCCACTTT.

Here the CDR3 reads CASSFVGGSYEQYF. CDR3 sequence (DNA): TGTGCCAGCAGCTTCGTTGGGGGTTCCTACGAGCAGTACTTC. V is TRBV5-5 and J is TRBJ2-7, with D possibly called TRBD1 or TRBD2 (5 bases each). This CDR3 is built from 14 residues. Trimming shortened V by 2 bases and J by 1 base, and 10 bases separated the two germline ends. Looked up from germline, CDR1 is SGHKS and CDR2 is YYEKEE (reference sequence).

V is TRBV4-2 and J is TRBJ2-7; D is perhaps TRBD1 (6 bases). The germline V and J ends were trimmed by 4 bases and 0 bases, with 13 bases remaining between them. The CDR3 covers 15 residues. Germline CDR1 LGHNA, CDR2 YNFKEQ. CDR3 in DNA: TGTGCCAGCAGCCGAGGACAGCTAACCTCCTACGAGCAGTACTTC. Translation: CASSRGQLTSYEQYF.

The J gene is TRBJ2-2, the V gene TRBV5-1; D not resolved. Germline V gives CDR1 SGHRS, CDR2 YFSETQ. This CDR3 is built from 14 residues. V was clipped by 1 base and J by 3 bases, with 7 bases between them. The CDR3 DNA follows: TGCGCCAGCAGCTTGATGTCGGACACCGGGGAGCTGTTTTTT. This encodes CASSLMSDTGELFF.

V and J are TRBV12-5 and TRBJ1-5, with a weak D call TRBD1 (6 bases). The ends were cut back, 2 bases at V and 7 bases at J, with 18 bases in the middle. Germline CDR1 reads LGHNT; CDR2 reads FRNRAP. The CDR3 spans 16 residues. CDR3 protein: CASGLIAGEVKQPQHF. CDR3 bases: TGTGCTAGTGGTTTGATTGCAGGGGAAGTAAAACAGCCCCAGCATTTT.

V is TRBV9 and J is TRBJ1-2, with D unresolved. Trimming removed 3 bases at V and 8 bases at J, with 14 bases between. The CDR3 consists of 13 residues. Germline assignment: CDR1 SGDLS and CDR2 YYNGEE. The CDR3 protein is CASSGFRVAGYTF. CDR3 bases: TGTGCCAGCAGCGGATTTAGGGTAGCAGGCTACACCTTC.